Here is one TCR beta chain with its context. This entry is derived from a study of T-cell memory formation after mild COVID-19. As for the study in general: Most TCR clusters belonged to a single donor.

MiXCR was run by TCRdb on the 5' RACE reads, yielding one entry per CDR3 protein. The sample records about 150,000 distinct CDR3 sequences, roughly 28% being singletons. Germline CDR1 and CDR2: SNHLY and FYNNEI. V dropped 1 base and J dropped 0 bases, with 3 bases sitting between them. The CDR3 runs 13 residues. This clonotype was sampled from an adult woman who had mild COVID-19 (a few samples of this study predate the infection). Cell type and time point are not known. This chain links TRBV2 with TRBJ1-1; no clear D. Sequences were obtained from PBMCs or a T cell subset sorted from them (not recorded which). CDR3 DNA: TGTGCCAGCAGTGAAGGTTTGAACACTGAAGCTTTCTTT. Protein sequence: CASSEGLNTEAFF.